The present entry profiles one T cell receptor beta chain with its context. The clone's antigen remains unknown. Qualities for individual bases were not recorded, and no much larger clone is one base off. Genomic DNA was extracted from sorted cells for sequencing of the TCRbeta CDR3 region. The immunoSEQ Assay was used for sequencing of TCRbeta CDR3 regions. The source is immuneACCESS, and TCRdb retained only in-frame sequences with V and J called. Part of the clones is not carried over; for the studies checked, unresolved V genes explain less than half of this, and the remainder is unexplained. Present in this sample are 47,000 or so clones, over 85% of which were seen just once. The ten top clones hold about 45% of the sample. The trial excluded patients who had a history of autoimmune disease or who were on systemic immunosuppression. In every dose cohort, peripheral blood was drawn for TCR sequencing at baseline, cycle 4 day 1, and cycle 7 day 1. Samples came from an open-label, multicenter, first-in-human phase I dose-escalation trial of ivuxolimab. Adults with locally advanced or metastatic melanoma, renal cell, hepatocellular, or head and neck squamous cell carcinoma were enrolled in the trial. Before TCR sequencing, CD4+ and CD8+ T cells were separately sorted from peripheral blood.

These data belong to a study of OX40 agonist ivuxolimab in advanced cancers. Study-wide context: Ivuxolimab, which targeted the costimulatory receptor OX40 (CD134), was an agonistic, fully human IgG2 monoclonal antibody. Patients were allowed to have had prior anti-PD-1, anti-PD-L1 or anti-CTLA-4 therapy, and roughly 40% of the dose-escalation patients had been treated with checkpoint inhibitors. The paper describes the monotherapy dose-escalation part (N ≈ 49 patients) of the phase I trial of ivuxolimab. In the dose-escalation cohort, roughly four fifths of patients were male, and the mean age was roughly 60 years, with a range of about 23 to 90. Of the 50 to 55 patients in dose escalation, about 20 had hepatocellular carcinoma, some 15 had melanoma, 9 had renal cell carcinoma and 9 had head and neck cancer. Intravenous ivuxolimab was administered to patients every 2 weeks at six dose levels: 0.01, 0.1, 0.3, 1.5, 3 and 10 mg/kg. Peripheral TCRbeta sequencing was intended to test whether TCR sequence diversity was altered and clonal T-cell expansion was caused by ivuxolimab. Partial responses were achieved by three dose-escalation patients, of whom one had hepatocellular carcinoma and two had cutaneous melanoma. The paper's findings and limits, for the study overall: In the 0.1-3.0 mg/kg groups, partial responders were among the patients with the lowest normalized peripheral clonal expansion, particularly in CD8+ T cells. The antigen specificity of the clonally expanded peripheral T cells was not determined. Low levels of normalized T-cell clonal expansion were also shown by some nonresponding patients. On average, CD8+ T cells showed more expanded clones than CD4+ T cells after ivuxolimab. At doses from 0.1 to 3.0 mg/kg, clonal expansion was seen in both CD4+ and CD8+ blood T cells between baseline and week 6.

The trim is 3 bases for V and 4 bases for J, with a gap of 3 bases between the germline ends. Taken from the germline V gene (reference sequence), the CDR1 and CDR2 loops are MNHEY and SMNVEV. From the cysteine through the phenylalanine, the CDR3 covers 12 amino acids. Of all the DNA, just the CDR3 is kept, 36 bases in frame from base 1. The chain couples TRBV27 to TRBJ2-2; the D gene cannot be resolved reliably. The receptor's source is an adult with an advanced solid tumor such as melanoma, head and neck, liver or kidney cancer. The input for sequencing was CD4+ or CD8+ T cells sorted from blood, taken in a trial of the OX40 agonist ivuxolimab. The CDR3 here reads CASSFGTGELFF. At the DNA level, the sequence is TGTGCCAGCAGTTTTGGCACCGGGGAGCTGTTTTTT.